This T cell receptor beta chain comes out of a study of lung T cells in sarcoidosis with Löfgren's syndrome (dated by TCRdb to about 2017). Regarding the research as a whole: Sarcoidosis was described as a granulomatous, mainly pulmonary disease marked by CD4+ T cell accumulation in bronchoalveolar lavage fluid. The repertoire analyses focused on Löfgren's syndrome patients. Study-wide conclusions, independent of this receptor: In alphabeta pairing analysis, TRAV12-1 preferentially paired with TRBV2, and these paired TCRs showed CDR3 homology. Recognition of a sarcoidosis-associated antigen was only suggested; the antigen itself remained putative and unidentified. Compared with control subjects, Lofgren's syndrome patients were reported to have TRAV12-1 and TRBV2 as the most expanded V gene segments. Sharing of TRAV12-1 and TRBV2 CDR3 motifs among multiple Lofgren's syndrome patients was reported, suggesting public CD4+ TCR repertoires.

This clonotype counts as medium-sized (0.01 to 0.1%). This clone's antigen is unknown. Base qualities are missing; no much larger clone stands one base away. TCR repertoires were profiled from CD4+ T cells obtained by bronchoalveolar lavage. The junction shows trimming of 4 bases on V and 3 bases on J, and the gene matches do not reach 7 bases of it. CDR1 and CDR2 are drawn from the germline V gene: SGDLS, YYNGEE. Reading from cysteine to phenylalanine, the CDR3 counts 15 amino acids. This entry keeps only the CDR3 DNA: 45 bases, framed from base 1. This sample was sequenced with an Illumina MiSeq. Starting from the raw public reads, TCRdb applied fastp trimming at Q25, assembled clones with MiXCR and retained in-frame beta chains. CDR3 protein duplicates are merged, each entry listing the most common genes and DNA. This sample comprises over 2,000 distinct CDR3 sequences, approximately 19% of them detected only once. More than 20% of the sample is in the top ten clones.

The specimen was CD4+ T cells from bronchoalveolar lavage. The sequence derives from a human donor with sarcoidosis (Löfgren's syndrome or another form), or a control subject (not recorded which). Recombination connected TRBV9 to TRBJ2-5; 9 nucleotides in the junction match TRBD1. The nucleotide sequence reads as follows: TGTGCCAGCAGCACGACAGGGGGTCTTGAAGAGACCCAGTACTTC. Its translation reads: CASSTTGGLEETQYF.